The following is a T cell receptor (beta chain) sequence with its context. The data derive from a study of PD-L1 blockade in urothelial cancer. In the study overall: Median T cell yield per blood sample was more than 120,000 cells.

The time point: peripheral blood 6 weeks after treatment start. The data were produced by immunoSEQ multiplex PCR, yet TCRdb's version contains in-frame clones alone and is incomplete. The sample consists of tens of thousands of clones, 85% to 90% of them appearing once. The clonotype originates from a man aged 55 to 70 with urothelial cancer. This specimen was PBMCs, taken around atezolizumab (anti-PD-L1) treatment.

The CDR3 bases are TGTGCCAGCAGCTTGACGGGAGATACGCAGTATTTT. Translating it yields CASSLTGDTQYF. The chain links TRBV5-4 to TRBJ2-3; D call uncertain. The CDR3 contains 12 residues. The germline V gene has CDR1 SGHNT and CDR2 YYREEE (reference sequence). Trimming took off 1 base at V and 5 bases at J, with 5 bases between the two ends.